This T cell receptor (beta chain) came from a study of regulatory T cells in long-lasting Graves disease. Time point specified: newly diagnosed GD, antithyroid drugs for less than 3 months. From RNA extracted from PBMCs, the TCR library was made. According to the study, TCR beta libraries were built with iRepertoire HTBI primers and CDR3-region Arm-PCR. TCRdb fed the multiplex PCR reads into MiXCR, producing one record per CDR3 protein. The sample has a few hundred thousand distinct CDR3 sequences; approximately 13% are singletons. The CDR3 covers 16 residues. Germline lookup yields CDR1 DFQATT and CDR2 SNEGSKA (reference sequence). V was cut by 0 bases and J by 0 bases, with 15 bases left in between. This clonotype was counted between two and nine times. The sample also formed part of further work on T cells in Graves' hyperthyroidism and ophthalmopathy.

The specimen was peripheral blood mononuclear cells (PBMCs), collected at new diagnosis, from a patient treated with antithyroid drugs. The chain employs TRBV20-1 and TRBJ2-7, with TRBD1 as a possible D gene (7 bases). The clonotype was recovered from a man younger than 40 with Graves disease. The CDR3 protein is CSARDIQGTYSYEQYF. The DNA of the CDR3 is TGCAGTGCTAGAGATATACAGGGGACTTACTCCTACGAGCAGTACTTC.